These 28 T cell receptor beta chains came from one sample sequenced in a study of shared clonotypes between healthy human individuals. TCRdb's table, derived via immunoSEQ multiplex PCR, lists solely in-frame clones and lacks some. The table records roughly 2.5 million clones, approximately 94% of them present only once. The source material was naive CD4+ T cells sorted from blood. Regarding subset: CD45RA+ positively selected. These receptors came from a man aged 18 to 30 in good health.

The chain recombines TRBV10-3 with TRBJ2-3; the match to TRBD1 covers 9 bases. This CDR3 spans 15 amino acids. Germline V gene sequence: CDR1 ENHRY, CDR2 SYGVKD. The V gene end was trimmed by 2 bases and the J gene end by 6 bases; junction bases not matched to a gene: 6. CDR3 protein: CAISERQGVADTQYF. The CDR3 DNA is TGTGCCATCAGTGAGAGACAGGGGGTTGCTGATACGCAGTATTTT.

This sequence joins TRBV18 and TRBJ1-6; D gene uncertain. The CDR3 runs 16 residues. Between the trimmed V and J ends, which lost 0 bases and 5 bases, there was a span of 11 bases. Germline loops: CDR1 KGHSH, CDR2 LQKENI. The chain's CDR3 is CASSPPSTLNNSPLHF. Here the CDR3 DNA reads TGTGCCAGCTCACCACCCAGTACGCTTAATAATTCACCCCTCCACTTT.

The chain links TRBV16 to TRBJ1-2; tentative D call: TRBD1 (6 bases). This CDR3 has 13 residues. Germline-derived CDR1 and CDR2 are KGHSY and FQNENV. Trimming cost V 4 bases and J 10 bases, with 16 bases left between them. The CDR3 nucleotides read TGTGCCAGCAGCCCGCAGACAGGTCTACCCTACACCTTC. Protein: CASSPQTGLPYTF.

CDR3 coding DNA: TGTGCCAGCTCCCTGACAGGAACGGGTCAGCCCCAGCATTTT. This codes for CASSLTGTGQPQHF. The chain links TRBV18 to TRBJ1-5; TRBD1 is a possible D gene (6 bases). This CDR3 contains 14 residues. V gave up 6 bases and J gave up 6 bases, with 15 bases separating them. CDR1 is KGHSH and CDR2 is LQKENI in the germline V gene.

On this clone: Its ends do not fully match the called genes, so a read error is possible. The V and J genes are TRBV7-7 and TRBJ2-1; D may be TRBD2 (7 bases). Germline CDR1 reads SSHAT; CDR2 reads FNYEAQ (reference sequence). CDR3 length: 15 amino acids. The CDR3: CASSLGHAGANEQFF. CDR3 DNA sequence: TGTGCTAGCAGCTTAGGTCACGCGGGGGCGAATGAGCAGTTCTTC.

CDR3 residues: CASSRQGDGYTF. The CDR3 coding sequence is TGTGCCAGCAGTCGACAGGGGGATGGCTACACCTTC. The V call is TRBV6-6, the J call TRBJ1-2, with 9 bases aligning to TRBD1. Trimming took 5 bases from V and 6 from J; bases not matched to a gene: 1. CDR1 MNHNY and CDR2 SVGAGI come from the germline V gene (reference sequence). CDR3 length: 12 residues.

V gene TRBV4-1 combines with J gene TRBJ2-5; maybe TRBD2 (6 bases). Per germline, CDR1 MGHRA and CDR2 YSYEKL. CDR3 length: 18 amino acids. V shed 2 bases and J shed 1 base, with 20 bases lying between them. The CDR3 spells CASSQLQGIPGLQETQYF. The DNA of the CDR3 is TGCGCCAGCAGCCAACTCCAAGGGATTCCGGGACTCCAAGAGACCCAGTACTTC.

With regard to this clone: At the DNA level, this CDR3 is encoded by other sequences in the same sample as well. The J gene is TRBJ2-7, the V gene TRBV19, with 7 bases aligning to TRBD1. V dropped 4 bases and J dropped 2; count of bases not matched to a gene: 5. CDR3 length: 14 residues. Per the germline V gene, CDR1 is LNHDA and CDR2 is SQIVND (reference sequence). CDR3 sequence: CASSTTGTAYEQYF. The CDR3 DNA sequence: TGTGCCAGTAGTACAACCGGGACAGCCTACGAGCAGTACTTC. The full variable domain, rest sourced from reference TRBV19 and TRBJ2-7, is DGGITQSPKYLFRKEGQNVTLSCEQNLNHDAMYWYRQDPGQGLRLIYYSQIVNDFQKGDIAEGYSVSREKKESFPLTVTSAQKNPTAFYLCASSTTGTAYEQYFGPGTRLTVT.

This rearrangement joins TRBV5-1 to TRBJ1-6; D may be TRBD1 (6 bases). Germline CDR1 is SGHRS and CDR2 is YFSETQ. With 0 bases removed from V and 7 bases from J, the gap between germline ends came to 20 bases. This CDR3 region has 18 residues. CDR3 nucleotides: TGCGCCAGCAGCTTGGCCAAAGGGGGGGGATATTCGAATTCACCCCTCCACTTT. Amino acid sequence: CASSLAKGGGYSNSPLHF.

As regards this clone: At the DNA level, this CDR3 is encoded by other sequences in the same sample as well. The chain combines TRBV6-1 with TRBJ1-2; TRBD1 aligns across 8 bases. Trimming cost V 4 bases and J 5 bases; bases outside gene matches: 3. The CDR3 has 13 residues. CDR1 is MNHNS and CDR2 is SASEGT in the germline V gene. CDR3 region: CASSGTGLYGYTF. The CDR3 DNA sequence: TGTGCCAGCAGTGGGACAGGGCTATATGGCTACACCTTC.

The chain combines TRBV27 with TRBJ2-1; the D gene could be TRBD1 or TRBD2 (5 bases each). Germline V gives CDR1 MNHEY, CDR2 SMNVEV (reference sequence). Trimming cost V 8 bases and J 6 bases, with 17 bases left between them. This CDR3 contains 14 residues. The CDR3 DNA follows: TGTGCCAGCCGAATGGGGCTAGGACTCAATGAGCAGTTCTTC. Amino acids: CASRMGLGLNEQFF.

For the CDR3, the DNA is TGTGCCAGCAGTTCCCTGGTCTTCCGATCCAATAACTCCTACGAGCAGTACTTC. Amino acid sequence: CASSSLVFRSNNSYEQYF. This rearrangement joins TRBV27 to TRBJ2-7; no clear D gene. Trimming took 4 bases from V and 0 from J, leaving 22 bases between them. The CDR3 is 18 residues long. Germline lookup yields CDR1 MNHEY and CDR2 SMNVEV (reference sequence).

V and J are TRBV11-2 and TRBJ2-7, with TRBD1 matching over 12 bases. V gave up 6 bases and J gave up 4 bases; unmatched junction bases: 7. The CDR3 spans 15 residues. Germline V gene lookup returns CDR1 SGHAT and CDR2 FQNNGV. CDR3 sequence reads: CASRPSGQGAYEQYF. The CDR3 nucleotides are TGTGCCAGCAGGCCCTCGGGACAGGGGGCTTACGAGCAGTACTTC.

The chain joins TRBV11-2 to TRBJ2-5; possible D gene TRBD1, 5 bases. The J call is uncertain, as TRBJ2-7 better fits the DNA end. The CDR3 is 14 amino acids. Germline-derived CDR1 and CDR2 are SGHAT and FQNNGV. CDR3 sequence: CASSFGRVGNEQYF. As DNA, the CDR3 is TGTGCCAGCAGCTTCGGCAGGGTAGGAAACGAGCAGTACTTC.

The J gene is TRBJ2-3, the V gene TRBV5-1; the match to TRBD2 covers 12 bases. Germline CDR1 SGHRS, CDR2 YFSETQ. CDR3 length: 16 residues. V shed 4 bases, J shed 6 bases, and the junction held 9 bases outside the gene matches. The CDR3 DNA follows: TGCGCCAGCAGCGACGGAGGACTAGCGGGGCACGATACGCAGTATTTT. This codes for CASSDGGLAGHDTQYF.

The J gene is TRBJ1-2, the V gene TRBV19; TRBD1 matches 8 bases. The ends lost 5 bases at V and 8 bases at J; junction bases unmatched: 7. The CDR3 consists of 13 residues. Germline-derived CDR1 and CDR2 are LNHDA and SQIVND (reference sequence). CDR3: CASSSDRGRGYTF. The CDR3 nucleotides read TGTGCCAGTAGTTCCGACAGGGGTCGAGGCTACACCTTC.

The genes are TRBV7-9 and TRBJ2-1, with D maybe TRBD2 (6 bases). The CDR3 loop spans 16 amino acids. V lost 5 bases to trimming and J lost 4 bases, with 18 bases between them. CDR1 is SEHNR, CDR2 FQNEAQ, per germline (reference sequence). CDR3 DNA: TGTGCCAGCAGCCCAGCTAGCGCTGGAATTTACAATGAGCAGTTCTTC. It translates to CASSPASAGIYNEQFF. The full variable domain, rest sourced from reference TRBV7-9 and TRBJ2-1, is DTGVSQNPRHKITKRGQNVTFRCDPISEHNRLYWYRQTLGQGPEFLTYFQNEAQLEKSRLLSDRFSAERPKGSFSTLEIQRTEQGDSAMYLCASSPASAGIYNEQFFGPGTRLTVL.

The rearrangement joins TRBV6-4 to TRBJ2-7; 12 bases align to TRBD1. V was pared by 1 base and J by 7 bases, with 8 bases of the junction left unmatched. This CDR3 comprises 16 residues. The germline gives CDR1 MRHNA, CDR2 SNTAGT. The CDR3 DNA follows: TGTGCCAGCAGTGACTTACCGGGACAGGGGGCTTCAGAGCAGTACTTC. The encoded protein is CASSDLPGQGASEQYF.

The chain carries TRBV7-2 and TRBJ2-1, with 9 positions matching TRBD2. Germline V lookup: CDR1 SGHTA, CDR2 FQGNSA. CDR3 length equals 16 residues. J gave up 6 bases and V 2 bases, and 8 bases lay outside the gene matches. Here the CDR3 reads CASSLRWASGTNEQFF. DNA for the CDR3: TGTGCCAGCAGCTTAAGGTGGGCTAGCGGGACCAATGAGCAGTTCTTC.

On this clone: This sample includes further DNA sequences coding for the same CDR3. The V and J genes are TRBV6-1 and TRBJ1-5, with TRBD1 identical over 8 bases. V shed 6 bases and J 7 bases; nucleotides not matched to a gene: 8. This CDR3 has 14 residues. In germline, CDR1 is MNHNS, CDR2 SASEGT. CDR3 sequence (DNA): TGTGCCAGCAGCGAAACAGGGGGAAGACAGCCCCAGCATTTT. This sequence encodes CASSETGGRQPQHF.

A note on this clone: Within the sample, other DNA sequences also encode this same CDR3. The chain links TRBV7-2 to TRBJ2-7; the match to TRBD2 covers 10 bases. Trimming cost V 2 bases and J 4 bases; bases outside gene matches: 2. In germline, CDR1 is SGHTA, CDR2 FQGNSA. This CDR3 region has 14 residues. The CDR3: CASSLRLAGYEQYF. CDR3 nucleotides: TGTGCCAGCAGCTTACGACTAGCGGGTTACGAGCAGTACTTC. Using reference TRBV7-2 and TRBJ2-7 for the parts outside the CDR3, the full variable domain is GAGVSQSPSNKVTEKGKDVELRCDPISGHTALYWYRQSLGQGLEFLIYFQGNSAPDKSGLPSDRFSAERTGGSVSTLTIQRTQQEDSAVYLCASSLRLAGYEQYFGPGTRLTVT.

In this sample, this clone turned up a few times. The chain is built from TRBV7-2 and TRBJ1-2, with unresolved D. CDR1 is SGHTA, CDR2 FQGNSA, per germline. This CDR3 comprises 14 residues. Trimming removed 4 bases from V and 8 bases from J, with 17 bases in between. DNA of the CDR3: TGTGCCAGCAGCTCAGTCGGCACAACAAGAGGCTACACCTTC. Translation: CASSSVGTTRGYTF. Full variable domain (remainder filled in from reference TRBV7-2 and TRBJ1-2): GAGVSQSPSNKVTEKGKDVELRCDPISGHTALYWYRQSLGQGLEFLIYFQGNSAPDKSGLPSDRFSAERTGGSVSTLTIQRTQQEDSAVYLCASSSVGTTRGYTFGSGTRLTVV.

The gene calls are TRBV5-4 and TRBJ2-5, with D uncertain. CDR1 is SGHNT and CDR2 is YYREEE in the germline V gene (reference sequence). V gave up 4 bases and J gave up 5 bases, with 12 bases separating them. This CDR3 has 13 amino acids. CDR3 bases: TGTGCCAGCAGCCGACCAGATATCGAGACCCAGTACTTC. Its protein product is CASSRPDIETQYF.

V is TRBV5-1 and J is TRBJ2-1, with no clear D. V lost 2 bases to trimming and J lost 4 bases, with 7 bases between them. CDR1 and CDR2 (germline): SGHRS, YFSETQ. This CDR3 has 13 amino acids. CDR3 DNA: TGCGCCAGCAGCTTTGATGATTACAATGAGCAGTTCTTC. Its protein product is CASSFDDYNEQFF.

The chain combines TRBV9 with TRBJ2-1, with D perhaps TRBD2 (6 bases). Trimming took 0 bases from V and 2 from J, leaving 12 bases between them. There are 16 residues in the CDR3. CDR1 is SGDLS, CDR2 YYNGEE, per germline. CDR3 sequence: CASSVAPSATYNEQFF. CDR3 bases: TGTGCCAGCAGCGTAGCCCCTAGCGCAACCTACAATGAGCAGTTCTTC.

The CDR3 region is CASSYKRGGGETQYF. For the CDR3, the DNA is TGTGCCAGCAGTTATAAGCGGGGGGGAGGAGAGACCCAGTACTTC. The V call is TRBV7-9, the J call TRBJ2-5; 10 bases are a match to TRBD2. Germline V CDR1 and CDR2: SEHNR, FQNEAQ (reference sequence). This CDR3 comprises 15 residues. Trimming cost V 6 bases and J 4 bases; bases outside gene matches: 8.

The chain links TRBV2 to TRBJ2-7; 9 positions match TRBD1. This CDR3 comprises 17 residues. From germline, CDR1 is SNHLY and CDR2 FYNNEI. Germline trimming cut 10 bases from V and 3 bases from J; bases unmatched to any gene: 19. CDR3 sequence: CATTTGQGPTYRYEQYF. The CDR3 DNA follows: TGTGCCACCACTACGGGACAGGGACCCACGTACCGCTACGAGCAGTACTTC.

The rearrangement uses TRBV5-1 and TRBJ2-2; D not certain. The V and J ends lost 1 base and 1 base respectively, with 8 bases between them. CDR1 and CDR2 from the germline V gene are SGHRS and YFSETQ. The CDR3 has 15 residues. In DNA, the CDR3 is TGCGCCAGCAGCTTGTATGAGTGGAACACCGGGGAGCTGTTTTTT. Translating gives CASSLYEWNTGELFF.